This T cell receptor (beta chain) was found in a study of shared clonotypes between healthy human individuals. Findings and caveats of the study: The study found about 5% of naive CD4 clonotypes shared across a handful of donors. There were few donors, and this limited the genetic and exposure-history diversity represented. Non-shared clonotypes were found to have lower generation probabilities than the clonotypes that were shared by all four of the sorted-subset donors.

CDR3 length: 14 residues. Looked up from germline, CDR1 is SGHRS and CDR2 is YFSETQ. This clone was detected many times. Its matching antigen is unknown. Relative to the germline gene, one junction end is altered; a read error may explain this. Other DNA sequences in this specimen translate into the identical CDR3. At deep level, the assay was performed. Sequencing used immunoSEQ multiplex PCR; TCRdb keeps in-frame clones, though not all of them. The data contain more than 900,000 clones, about 84% of them seen just once; the ten biggest clones take up 0.55% to 0.7%. The V gene is TRBV5-1, the J gene TRBJ1-2; D uncertain. The TCR sequence derives from a man younger than 30 in good health. Some clones in this sample may be carry-over from other donors' samples. The material sequenced was memory CD4+ T cells from PBMCs. Subset defined: CD45RA-negative fraction. The CDR3: CASSWEGTAYAYTF. As DNA, the CDR3 is TGCGCCAGCAGCTGGGAGGGAACAGCCTATGCCTACACCTTC.